This entry concerns a single T cell receptor beta chain. The data belong to a study of blood T cell repertoires in COVID-19. Using immunoSEQ multiplex PCR, the repertoire was profiled, and TCRdb retains in-frame clones only, with some absent. The sample yields under 30,000 clones, around 86% seen once. This clonotype was obtained from a man aged 50 to 60 with active COVID-19. Sequencing was performed on peripheral blood.

The CDR3, as DNA: TGCGCCAGCAGCTTGGGACAGGGCGGCAATCAGCCCCAGCATTTT. It yields the protein CASSLGQGGNQPQHF. J is TRBJ1-5 and V is TRBV5-1; 7 nucleotides align to TRBD1. CDR1 is SGHRS, CDR2 YFSETQ, per germline. This CDR3 contains 15 residues. With V trimmed by 0 bases and J by 2 bases, 2 bases remained unmatched.